The 18 T cell receptor beta chains below all came from one sample that was sequenced in a study of cytomegalovirus exposure and HLA in healthy donors. The PCR was carried out with 60 Vbeta primers and 13 Jbeta primers. Sequencing used immunoSEQ multiplex PCR; TCRdb keeps in-frame clones, though not all of them. This table holds fewer than 200,000 clones, approximately 79% found once. The source material was PBMCs. These TCRs come from a man aged 35 to 55 in good health and CMV-seronegative.

V gene TRBV5-1 combines with J gene TRBJ2-3; 14 bases map to TRBD2. From germline, CDR1 is SGHRS and CDR2 YFSETQ. V was pared by 4 bases and J by 5 bases, with 6 bases of the junction left unmatched. There are 16 residues in the CDR3. CDR3 amino acids: CASSQTSGRAGDTQYF. DNA for the CDR3: TGCGCCAGCAGCCAGACTAGCGGGAGGGCAGGAGATACGCAGTATTTT.

The chain joins TRBV27 to TRBJ1-2; 9 bases are a match to TRBD1. J lost 4 bases, V lost 4 bases, and 10 bases had no gene match. Looked up from germline, CDR1 is MNHEY and CDR2 is SMNVEV (reference sequence). This CDR3 has 16 amino acids. CDR3 amino acids: CASSSLTGGSGYGYTF. CDR3 sequence (DNA): TGTGCCAGCAGTTCTCTAACAGGGGGCTCAGGCTATGGCTACACCTTC.

This clone was detected a few times. This rearrangement joins TRBV28 to TRBJ1-2; 8 positions agree with TRBD1. Germline CDR1 reads MDHEN; CDR2 reads SYDVKM. V lost 10 bases to trimming and J lost 3 bases; unmatched junction nucleotides: 13. The CDR3 is made up of 15 amino acids. This CDR3 is CATQGLTGEDYGYTF. For the CDR3, the DNA is TGTGCCACCCAAGGCCTGACAGGGGAGGACTATGGCTACACCTTC.

This chain connects TRBV7-9 to TRBJ1-3; D is uncertain. The CDR3 is made up of 15 amino acids. With 1 base removed from V and 1 base from J, the gap between germline ends came to 8 bases. CDR1 SEHNR and CDR2 FQNEAQ come from the germline V gene (reference sequence). CDR3 DNA: TGTGCCAGCAGCTTAGTATCGGGGTCTGGAAACACCATATATTTT. This translates into CASSLVSGSGNTIYF.

This clone occurred once. J is TRBJ1-1 and V is TRBV6-5; 8 nucleotides match TRBD1. The CDR3 has 16 amino acids. Trimming took 2 bases from V and 0 from J; bases not matched to a gene: 5. Germline V gene lookup returns CDR1 MNHEY and CDR2 SVGAGI. CDR3 sequence (DNA): TGTGCCAGCAGTTACCTTGGGACAGGACTGAACACTGAAGCTTTCTTT. Amino acid sequence: CASSYLGTGLNTEAFF.

The chain links TRBV6-1 to TRBJ2-3, with TRBD1 as a possible D gene (5 bases). Germline assignment: CDR1 MNHNS and CDR2 SASEGT. With 8 bases removed from V and 0 bases from J, the gap between germline ends came to 12 bases. CDR3 length: 14 amino acids. For the CDR3, the DNA is TGTGCCAGCGTAGGGGCCTCTAGCACAGATACGCAGTATTTT. This translates into CASVGASSTDTQYF.

The chain uses TRBV30 and TRBJ2-7; TRBD1 agrees at 10 bases. With 6 bases clipped from V and 2 bases from J, the junction kept 4 bases outside the gene matches. This CDR3 has 13 residues. Germline values: CDR1 GTSNPN, CDR2 SVGIG (reference sequence). As DNA, the CDR3 is TGTGCCTGCGCCGGGACAGGGGCCTACGAGCAGTACTTC. Protein: CACAGTGAYEQYF.

The chain recombines TRBV28 with TRBJ2-7; TRBD1 aligns across 7 bases. CDR1 is MDHEN and CDR2 is SYDVKM in the germline V gene. J was trimmed by 2 bases and V by 6 bases; bases with no gene match: 7. CDR3 length: 14 residues. In DNA, the CDR3 is TGTGCCAGCAGACCTTCCGGGACAGCCTACGAGCAGTACTTC. It specifies CASRPSGTAYEQYF.

The rearrangement links TRBV28 to TRBJ1-2; 12 nucleotides align to TRBD1. Germline V lookup: CDR1 MDHEN, CDR2 SYDVKM. The CDR3 is 17 residues long. Trimming took 5 bases from V and 4 from J; bases not matched to a gene: 11. CDR3 in amino acids: CASSPRGTGGVGYGYTF. The DNA of the CDR3 is TGTGCCAGCAGTCCCCGAGGGACAGGGGGCGTAGGCTATGGCTACACCTTC.

The chain combines TRBV11-1 with TRBJ2-7; D possibly corresponds to TRBD2 (7 bases). Germline loops: CDR1 SGHAT, CDR2 FQDESV (reference sequence). V gave up 6 bases and J gave up 3 bases, with 18 bases separating them. The CDR3 extends over 15 amino acids. DNA of the CDR3: TGTGCCAGCAGAAAAAGCGGGACACCTTTCTACGAGCAGTACTTC. This sequence encodes CASRKSGTPFYEQYF. The whole variable domain, remainder taken from reference TRBV11-1 and TRBJ2-7, is EAEVAQSPRYKITEKSQAVAFWCDPISGHATLYWYRQILGQGPELLVQFQDESVVDDSQLPKDRFSAERLKGVDSTLKIQPAELGDSAMYLCASRKSGTPFYEQYFGPGTRLTVT.

The chain links TRBV9 to TRBJ2-5, with 12 bases that match TRBD1. Losses at the gene ends were 2 bases for V and 5 bases for J; bases not matched to a gene: 4. This CDR3 comprises 15 residues. The germline gives CDR1 SGDLS, CDR2 YYNGEE. CDR3 sequence reads: CASSVGQGAWETQYF. The CDR3 DNA reads TGTGCCAGCAGCGTGGGACAGGGGGCGTGGGAGACCCAGTACTTC.

The chain employs TRBV4-1 and TRBJ2-7, with TRBD1 matching over 9 bases. Germline trimming cut 0 bases from V and 1 base from J; bases unmatched to any gene: 4. CDR1 MGHRA and CDR2 YSYEKL come from the germline V gene. This CDR3 region has 16 residues. CDR3 DNA sequence: TGCGCCAGCAGCCAAGAAGTCGACAGGGGGTCCTACGAGCAGTACTTC. This translates into CASSQEVDRGSYEQYF.

The V gene is TRBV5-1, the J gene TRBJ2-5; D uncertain. The germline V and J ends were trimmed by 2 bases and 1 base, with 3 bases remaining between them. Germline V gene data show CDR1 as SGHRS and CDR2 as YFSETQ. The CDR3 runs to 12 residues. CDR3 amino acids: CASSFSQETQYF. The DNA for the CDR3 is TGCGCCAGCAGCTTTAGCCAAGAGACCCAGTACTTC.

This chain uses TRBV11-2 with TRBJ2-2, with a tentative D call TRBD2 (6 bases). This CDR3 region has 16 residues. Germline CDR1 is SGHAT and CDR2 is FQNNGV. V was cut by 1 base and J by 2 bases, with 11 bases left in between. CDR3 amino acids: CASSLVGGKNTGELFF. The CDR3 bases are TGTGCCAGCAGCTTAGTTGGGGGGAAAAACACCGGGGAGCTGTTTTTT.

The chain recombines TRBV19 with TRBJ2-5; tentative D call: TRBD1 (5 bases). The ends were cut back, 3 bases at V and 4 bases at J, with 15 bases in the middle. The V gene's germline CDR1 is LNHDA and CDR2 SQIVND (reference sequence). The CDR3 extends over 15 amino acids. The CDR3 spells CASSIGATASETQYF. The CDR3 region has the DNA TGTGCCAGTAGTATTGGGGCAACAGCTTCAGAGACCCAGTACTTC.

This chain uses TRBV27 with TRBJ2-3, with 9 bases fitting TRBD1. V shed 4 bases, J shed 1 base, and the junction held 6 bases outside the gene matches. Germline V CDR1 and CDR2: MNHEY, SMNVEV (reference sequence). This CDR3 is built from 16 residues. CDR3 nucleotide sequence: TGTGCCAGCAGTTCTCACCGGACAGGGGGCACAGATACGCAGTATTTT. This encodes CASSSHRTGGTDTQYF.

This chain links TRBV11-2 with TRBJ2-3; D may be TRBD2 (6 bases). The CDR3 extends over 16 amino acids. Germline V gene sequence: CDR1 SGHAT, CDR2 FQNNGV. V lost 0 bases and J 2 bases, leaving 12 bases between the germline ends. The CDR3 DNA follows: TGTGCCAGCAGCTTAGAGGGAGGCAGGTCCACAGATACGCAGTATTTT. Translated, it gives CASSLEGGRSTDTQYF. Based on the CDR3 plus reference TRBV11-2 and TRBJ2-3, the full variable domain is EAGVAQSPRYKIIEKRQSVAFWCNPISGHATLYWYQQILGQGPKLLIQFQNNGVVDDSQLPKDRFSAERLKGVDSTLKIQPAKLEDSAVYLCASSLEGGRSTDTQYFGPGTRLTVL.

The rearrangement joins TRBV6-1 to TRBJ2-1; the D is unclear. The CDR3 extends over 15 amino acids. Trimming left V 1 base short and J 3 bases short, with 10 bases between. In germline, CDR1 is MNHNS, CDR2 SASEGT. The DNA of the CDR3 is TGTGCCAGCAGTGAAGGGCCCAGTGGCTACAATGAGCAGTTCTTC. Translation gives CASSEGPSGYNEQFF.